These T cell receptor beta chains were read from a single sample in a study of response to subunit inactivated influenza vaccine. A single record per CDR3 protein comes from TCRdb applying MiXCR to the RT-PCR reads. The sample yields around 520,000 distinct CDR3 sequences, around 11% seen once. The sample here was PBMCs from blood, taken on the day of vaccination. These receptors were obtained from a middle-aged man who received an inactivated influenza vaccine. The CDR3 runs from the conserved cysteine through the conserved F or W. The order of the fields is V gene, clone size, D gene, J gene, CDR3 protein, CDR3 DNA. A D gene is named only where the DNA matches it firmly. Where a row states a size, it is once, few, many or the class of an expanded clone; other rows omit it.

TRBV3-1,few,NA,TRBJ1-3,CASSQAETIYF,TGTGCCAGCAGCCAAGCGGAGACCATATATTTT
TRBV5-1,few,NA,TRBJ2-5,CASSWGRGADETQYF,TGCGCCAGCAGCTGGGGTCGGGGCGCAGATGAGACCCAGTACTTC
TRBV18,NA,NA,TRBJ2-5,CASSPIQGKKTQYF,TGTGCCAGCTCACCAATACAGGGAAAGAAGACCCAGTACTTC
TRBV27,few,TRBD1,TRBJ2-7,CASSISRGSYEQYF,TGTGCCAGCAGCATATCCAGGGGGTCCTACGAGCAGTACTTC
TRBV2,few,TRBD1,TRBJ2-3,CAGQGAETDTQYF,TGTGCCGGACAGGGGGCTGAAACAGATACGCAGTATTTT
TRBV6-1,NA,TRBD1,TRBJ1-2,CASSKDRLYGYTF,TGTGCCAGCAGCAAGGACAGGCTCTATGGCTACACCTTC
TRBV9,many,NA,TRBJ1-3,CASSVAAFSGNTIYF,TGTGCCAGCAGCGTAGCAGCCTTCTCTGGAAACACCATATATTTT
TRBV19,NA,NA,TRBJ2-7,CASSISRGEYEQYF,TGTGCCAGTAGTATATCCAGGGGAGAATACGAGCAGTACTTC
TRBV20-1,NA,NA,TRBJ1-1,CSAREGGVTEAFF,TGCAGTGCTAGGGAAGGGGGGGTGACTGAAGCTTTCTTT
TRBV12-3/TRBV12-4,NA,NA,TRBJ2-1,CASRAGSSSYNEQFF,TGTGCCAGCAGGGCAGGGTCGAGCTCCTACAATGAGCAGTTCTTC
TRBV5-1,many,TRBD1,TRBJ2-1,CASSYRTGGANEQFF,TGCGCCAGCAGCTACAGGACAGGGGGGGCAAATGAGCAGTTCTTC
TRBV5-5,few,NA,TRBJ1-1,CASSPGPGADTEAFF,TGTGCCAGCAGCCCCGGGCCCGGGGCGGACACTGAAGCTTTCTTT
TRBV29-1,few,TRBD1,TRBJ1-5,CSVSTGDSNQPQHF,TGCAGCGTGTCGACAGGGGATAGCAATCAGCCCCAGCATTTT
TRBV27,few,NA,TRBJ2-7,CASSPRGLSPYEQYF,TGTGCCAGCAGCCCTCGGGGGTTATCCCCGTACGAGCAGTACTTC
TRBV7-9,few,NA,TRBJ1-1,CASSLGTTVTEAFF,TGTGCCAGCAGCTTAGGGACGACTGTAACTGAAGCTTTCTTT
TRBV5-6,few,NA,TRBJ2-6,CASSSPGWGPSGANVLTF,TGTGCCAGCAGCTCCCCGGGATGGGGCCCCTCTGGGGCCAACGTCCTGACTTTC
TRBV6-2/TRBV6-3,NA,NA,TRBJ1-5,CASRPPRTGLVRNQPQHF,TGTGCCAGCAGGCCACCTCGAACAGGGTTGGTTCGCAATCAGCCCCAGCATTTT
TRBV4-2,NA,TRBD1,TRBJ2-1,CASSQGQNTNNEQFF,TGTGCCAGCAGCCAGGGACAGAACACTAACAATGAGCAGTTCTTC
TRBV28,NA,TRBD2,TRBJ2-7,CASRSPGLAGGYEQYF,TGTGCCAGCAGATCTCCGGGACTAGCGGGAGGGTACGAGCAGTACTTC
TRBV11-2,few,NA,TRBJ2-3,CASSLDLGRAGDTQYF,TGTGCCAGCAGCTTAGATCTGGGCAGGGCGGGAGATACGCAGTATTTT
TRBV3-1,few,NA,TRBJ2-7,CASSQVGVAYEQYF,TGTGCCAGCAGCCAAGTCGGGGTAGCCTACGAGCAGTACTTC
TRBV12-3/TRBV12-4,NA,NA,TRBJ1-3,CASRTGGGSGNTIYF,TGTGCCAGCAGGACCGGGGGGGGCTCTGGAAACACCATATATTTT